This T cell receptor beta chain was observed in a study of blood T cell repertoires in COVID-19. Study context: T cells, B-cell-depleted T cells, or PBMCs provided the cDNA or gDNA that served as material.

Looked up from germline, CDR1 is MDHEN and CDR2 is SYDVKM. Deletions cut 8 bases from V and 2 bases from J, with 9 bases between. CDR3 size: 12 residues. TCRdb's table, derived via immunoSEQ multiplex PCR, lists solely in-frame clones and lacks some. Altogether around 140,000 clones are present, 80% to 85% being singletons, with the ten largest covering more than 1.4%. Sequencing was carried out using peripheral blood. The V call is TRBV28, the J call TRBJ2-5, with D possibly TRBD2 on 5 matching bases. The receptor comes from a man aged 55 to 70 with acute or convalescent COVID-19. CDR3 bases: TGTGCCAGCGCGGGCAAACAAGAGACCCAGTACTTC. Translation gives CASAGKQETQYF.